The 2 T cell receptor beta chains reported below all come from one sample, sequenced in a study of CD8 T cells in ankylosing spondylitis. In TCRdb, the 5' RACE reads were re-called with MiXCR into one record per CDR3 protein. This sample has approximately 130,000 distinct CDR3 sequences; roughly an eighth occur once, and the top ten carry around 4.1%. The sample was blood, either unsorted or a sorted T cell fraction (not recorded which). The origin of the receptors is a female donor with ankylosing spondylitis or in good health (not recorded which).

This clonotype was picked up many times. This chain joins TRBV5-1 and TRBJ2-7, with 9 nucleotides matching TRBD2. V was clipped by 1 base and J by 6 bases; unmatched bases: 11. The CDR3 covers 16 residues. Germline V lookup: CDR1 SGHRS, CDR2 YFSETQ. The CDR3 spells CASSLRLAGGLGEQYF. In DNA form, the CDR3 reads TGCGCCAGCAGCTTGAGGTTGGCGGGGGGGCTAGGCGAGCAGTACTTC.

This clonotype appeared many times. V usage is TRBV5-1 and J usage is TRBJ2-6; the D is unclear. The CDR3 is 14 amino acids. The V gene's germline CDR1 is SGHRS and CDR2 YFSETQ. The V and J ends lost 7 bases and 4 bases respectively, with 12 bases between them. CDR3 sequence (DNA): TGCGCCAGCGCCCCAATAGGGGGGGCCAACGTCCTGACTTTC. Its translation: CASAPIGGANVLTF.